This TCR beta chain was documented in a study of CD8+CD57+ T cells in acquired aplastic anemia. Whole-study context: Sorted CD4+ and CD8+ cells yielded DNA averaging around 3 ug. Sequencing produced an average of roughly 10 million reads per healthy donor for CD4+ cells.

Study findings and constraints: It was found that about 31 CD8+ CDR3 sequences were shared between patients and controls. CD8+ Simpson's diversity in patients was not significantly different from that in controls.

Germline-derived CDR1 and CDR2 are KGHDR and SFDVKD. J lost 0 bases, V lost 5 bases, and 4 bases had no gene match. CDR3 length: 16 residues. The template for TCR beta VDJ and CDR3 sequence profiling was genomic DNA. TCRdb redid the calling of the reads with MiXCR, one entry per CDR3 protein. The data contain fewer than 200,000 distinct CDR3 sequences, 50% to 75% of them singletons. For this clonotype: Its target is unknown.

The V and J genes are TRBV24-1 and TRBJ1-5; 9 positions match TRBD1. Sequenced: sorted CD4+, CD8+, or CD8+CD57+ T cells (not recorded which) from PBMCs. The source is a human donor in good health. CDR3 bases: TGTGCCACCAGTGCTAGGGGACAGGGTAGCAATCAGCCCCAGCATTTT. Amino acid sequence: CATSARGQGSNQPQHF.